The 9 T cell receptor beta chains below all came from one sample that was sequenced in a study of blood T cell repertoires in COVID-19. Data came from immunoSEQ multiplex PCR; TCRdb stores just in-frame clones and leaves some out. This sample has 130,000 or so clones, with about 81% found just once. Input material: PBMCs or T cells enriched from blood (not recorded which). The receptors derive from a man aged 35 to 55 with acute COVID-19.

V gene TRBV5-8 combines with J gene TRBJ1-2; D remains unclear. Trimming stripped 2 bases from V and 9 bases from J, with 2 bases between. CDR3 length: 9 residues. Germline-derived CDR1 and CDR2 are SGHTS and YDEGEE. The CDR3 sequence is CASSFSYTF. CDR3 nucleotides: TGTGCCAGCAGCTTCAGCTACACCTTC. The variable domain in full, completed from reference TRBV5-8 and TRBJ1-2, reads EAGVTQSPTHLIKTRGQQATLRCSPISGHTSVYWYQQALGLGLQFLLWYDEGEERNRGNFPPRFSGRQFPNYSSELNVNALELEDSALYLCASSFSYTFGSGTRLTVV.

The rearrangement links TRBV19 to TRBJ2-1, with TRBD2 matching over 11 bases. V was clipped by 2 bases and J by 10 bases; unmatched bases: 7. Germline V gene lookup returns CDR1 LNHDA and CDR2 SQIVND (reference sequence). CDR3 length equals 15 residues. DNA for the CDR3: TGTGCCAGTAGTATATTAGCGGGGGGGCGAGGGGAGCAGTTCTTC. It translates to CASSILAGGRGEQFF. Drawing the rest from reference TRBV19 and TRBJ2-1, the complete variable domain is DGGITQSPKYLFRKEGQNVTLSCEQNLNHDAMYWYRQDPGQGLRLIYYSQIVNDFQKGDIAEGYSVSREKKESFPLTVTSAQKNPTAFYLCASSILAGGRGEQFFGPGTRLTVL.

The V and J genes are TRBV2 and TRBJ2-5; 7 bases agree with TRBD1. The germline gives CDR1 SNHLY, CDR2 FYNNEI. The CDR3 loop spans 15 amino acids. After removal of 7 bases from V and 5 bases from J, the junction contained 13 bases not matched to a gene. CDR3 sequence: CASTRQGIQGETQYF. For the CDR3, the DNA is TGTGCCAGCACCCGACAGGGCATACAGGGGGAGACCCAGTACTTC.

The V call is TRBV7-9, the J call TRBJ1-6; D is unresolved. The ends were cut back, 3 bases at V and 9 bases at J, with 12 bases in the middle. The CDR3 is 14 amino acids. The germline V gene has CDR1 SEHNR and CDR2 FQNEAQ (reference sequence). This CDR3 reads CASSLDPGSSPLHF. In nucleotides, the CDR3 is TGTGCCAGCAGCTTGGACCCTGGGAGTTCACCCCTCCACTTT.

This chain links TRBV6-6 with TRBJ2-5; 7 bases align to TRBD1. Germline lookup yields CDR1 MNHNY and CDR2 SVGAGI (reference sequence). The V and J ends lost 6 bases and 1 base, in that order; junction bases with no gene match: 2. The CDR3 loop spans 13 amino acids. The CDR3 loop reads CASSGQAQETQYF. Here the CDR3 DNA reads TGTGCCAGCAGCGGACAGGCCCAAGAGACCCAGTACTTC.

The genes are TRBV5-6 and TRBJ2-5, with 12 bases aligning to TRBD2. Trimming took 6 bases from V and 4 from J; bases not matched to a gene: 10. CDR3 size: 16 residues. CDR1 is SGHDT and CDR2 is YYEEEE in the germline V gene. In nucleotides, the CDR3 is TGTGCCAGCACCAGACTAGCGGGAGATTTCAGAGAGACCCAGTACTTC. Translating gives CASTRLAGDFRETQYF.

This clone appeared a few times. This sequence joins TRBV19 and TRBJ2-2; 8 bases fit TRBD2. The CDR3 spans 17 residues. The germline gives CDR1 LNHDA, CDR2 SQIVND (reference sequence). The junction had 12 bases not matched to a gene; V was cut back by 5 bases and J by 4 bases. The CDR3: CASSGGGGHGITGELFF. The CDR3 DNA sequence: TGTGCCAGTAGTGGGGGCGGGGGGCATGGGATCACCGGGGAGCTGTTTTTT.

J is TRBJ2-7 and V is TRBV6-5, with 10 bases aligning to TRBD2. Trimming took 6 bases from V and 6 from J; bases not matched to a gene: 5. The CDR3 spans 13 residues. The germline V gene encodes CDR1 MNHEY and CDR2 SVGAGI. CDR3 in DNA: TGTGCCAGCAGCTTAGCGGGGGGTATCGAGCAGTACTTC. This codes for CASSLAGGIEQYF.

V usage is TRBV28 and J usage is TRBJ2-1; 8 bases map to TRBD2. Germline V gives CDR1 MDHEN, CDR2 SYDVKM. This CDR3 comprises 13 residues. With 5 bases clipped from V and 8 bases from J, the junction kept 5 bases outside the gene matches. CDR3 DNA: TGTGCCAGCAGTGGGTGGCGGGAGGATGAGCAGTTCTTC. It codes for CASSGWREDEQFF.